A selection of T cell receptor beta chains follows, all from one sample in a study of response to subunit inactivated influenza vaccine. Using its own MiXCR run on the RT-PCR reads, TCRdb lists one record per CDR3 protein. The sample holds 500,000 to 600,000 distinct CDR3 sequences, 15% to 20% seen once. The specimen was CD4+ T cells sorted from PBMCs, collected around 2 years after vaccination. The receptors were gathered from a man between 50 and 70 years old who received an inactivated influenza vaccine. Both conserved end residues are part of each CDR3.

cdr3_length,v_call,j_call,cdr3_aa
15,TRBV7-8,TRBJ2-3,CASSLPSGIVNTQYF
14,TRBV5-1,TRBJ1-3,CASSFGQQGNTIYF
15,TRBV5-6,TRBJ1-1,CASSFIRAWETEAFF
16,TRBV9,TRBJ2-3,CASSVAAGVSTDTQYF
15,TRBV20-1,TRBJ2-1,CSATWGGRPNNEQFF
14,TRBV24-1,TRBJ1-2,CATSDWTENYGYTF
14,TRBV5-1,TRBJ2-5,CASSTGTSQETQYF
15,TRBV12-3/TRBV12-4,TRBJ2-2,CASSPGVGPSGELFF
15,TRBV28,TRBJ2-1,CASRGSGRMYNEQFF
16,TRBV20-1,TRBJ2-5,CSALPLQRRVHETQYF
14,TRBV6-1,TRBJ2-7,CASSETSGGIVQYF
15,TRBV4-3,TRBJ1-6,CASSQQNGEHSPLHF
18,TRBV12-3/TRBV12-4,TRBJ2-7,CASSDYLGQATTSYEQYF
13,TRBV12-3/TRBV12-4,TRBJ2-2,CASSFRAGGELFF
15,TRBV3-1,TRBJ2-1,CASSLRDLPYNEQFF
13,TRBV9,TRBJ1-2,CASSVRDSYGYTF
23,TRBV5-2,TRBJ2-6,CASSPHQARVDQKPRSGANVLTF
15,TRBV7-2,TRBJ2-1,CASSSDRGIHNEQFF
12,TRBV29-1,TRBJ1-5,CSVSGANQPQHF
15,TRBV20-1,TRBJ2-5,CSAEPPNTKQETQYF
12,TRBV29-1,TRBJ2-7,CSVAVSGEEQYF
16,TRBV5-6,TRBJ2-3,CASSPNPTGAADTQYF
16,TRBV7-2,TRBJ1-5,CASSLMGQRDNQPQHF
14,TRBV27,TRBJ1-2,CASSLTGIHYGYTF
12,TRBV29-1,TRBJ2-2,CSVEPNTGELFF
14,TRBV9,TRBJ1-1,CASSVEGQNTEAFF
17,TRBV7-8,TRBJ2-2,CASSLGGIAGITGELFF
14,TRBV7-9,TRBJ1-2,CASSLGPLLGGCTF
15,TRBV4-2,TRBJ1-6,CASSQNGQGNSPLHF
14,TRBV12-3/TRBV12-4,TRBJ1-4,CASSGRGLREKLFF
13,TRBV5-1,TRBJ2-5,CASSVGLGETQYF
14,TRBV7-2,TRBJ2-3,CASRSPGGTDTQYF